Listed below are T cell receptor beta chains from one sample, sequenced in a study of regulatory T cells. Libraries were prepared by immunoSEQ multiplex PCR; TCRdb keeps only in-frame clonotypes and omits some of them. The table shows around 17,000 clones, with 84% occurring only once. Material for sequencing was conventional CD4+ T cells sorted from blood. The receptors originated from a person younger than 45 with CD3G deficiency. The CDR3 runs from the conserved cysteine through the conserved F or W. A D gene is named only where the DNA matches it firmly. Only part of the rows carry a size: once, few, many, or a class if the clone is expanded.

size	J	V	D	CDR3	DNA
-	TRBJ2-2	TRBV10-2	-	CASQERIGAGELFF	TGCGCCAGCCAGGAGCGTATAGGGGCCGGGGAGCTGTTTTTT
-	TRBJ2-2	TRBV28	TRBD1	CATRQGSLTGELFF	TGTGCCACCCGACAGGGGTCTCTAACCGGGGAGCTGTTTTTT
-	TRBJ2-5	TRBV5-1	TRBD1	CASSKGTGGRQETQYF	TGCGCCAGCAGCAAGGGGACAGGGGGAAGGCAAGAGACCCAGTACTTC
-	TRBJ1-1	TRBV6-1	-	CASNLRGTIHVAFF	TGCGCCAGCAATCTAAGGGGGACAATCCATGTGGCTTTCTTT
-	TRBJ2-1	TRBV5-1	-	CASSLGVAEGYNEQFF	TGCGCCAGCAGCTTGGGAGTAGCGGAGGGGTACAATGAGCAGTTCTTC
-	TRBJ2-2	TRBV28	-	CASRAFRRSGELFF	TGTGCCAGCAGGGCCTTCCGAAGGTCCGGGGAGCTGTTTTTT
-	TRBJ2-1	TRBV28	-	CASSSPAGAYNEQFF	TGTGCCAGCAGTTCTCCAGCGGGCGCCTACAATGAGCAGTTCTTC
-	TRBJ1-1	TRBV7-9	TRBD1	CASSPEGQSTEAFF	TGTGCCAGCAGCCCGGAGGGACAGAGCACTGAAGCTTTCTTT
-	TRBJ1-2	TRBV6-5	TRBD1	CASLGRDSLARGYTF	TGTGCCAGCTTGGGGAGGGACAGCTTGGCTCGGGGCTACACCTTC
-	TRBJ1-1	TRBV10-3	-	CAISASDGVGAFF	TGTGCCATCAGTGCTTCCGACGGGGTCGGAGCTTTCTTT
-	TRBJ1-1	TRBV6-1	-	CASSGGGSRSEAFF	TGTGCCAGCAGTGGCGGGGGTAGTCGCTCTGAAGCTTTCTTT
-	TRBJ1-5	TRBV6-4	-	CASSDSSPGSNQPQHF	TGTGCCAGCAGTGACTCATCGCCTGGCAGCAATCAGCCCCAGCATTTT
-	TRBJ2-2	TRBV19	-	CASTSPNTGELFF	TGTGCCAGTACGTCCCCGAACACCGGGGAGCTGTTTTTT
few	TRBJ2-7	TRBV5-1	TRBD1	CASSWGTGGFNEQYF	TGCGCCAGCAGCTGGGGGACAGGGGGCTTCAACGAGCAGTACTTC
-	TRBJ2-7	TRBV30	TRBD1	CAWSRDRGPYEQYF	TGTGCCTGGAGCCGGGACAGGGGACCCTACGAGCAGTACTTC
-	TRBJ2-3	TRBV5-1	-	CASRGTAFVDTQYF	TGCGCCAGCAGAGGGACTGCCTTTGTGGATACGCAGTATTTT
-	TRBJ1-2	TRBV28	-	CASSAGHRQTYGYTF	TGTGCCAGCAGTGCCGGACACAGACAGACCTATGGCTACACCTTC
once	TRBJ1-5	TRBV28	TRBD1	CASSKTGGNQPQHF	TGTGCCAGCAGTAAAACAGGGGGCAATCAGCCCCAGCATTTT
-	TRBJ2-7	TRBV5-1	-	CASSRSTGYEQYF	TGCGCCAGCAGCAGGAGTACAGGATACGAGCAGTACTTC
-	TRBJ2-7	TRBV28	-	CASSSTGTAFYEQYF	TGTGCCAGCAGTTCTACCGGGACGGCCTTCTACGAGCAGTACTTC
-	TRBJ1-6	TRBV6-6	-	CASSYRGSSPLHF	TGTGCCAGCAGTTACAGGGGTAGTTCACCCCTCCACTTT
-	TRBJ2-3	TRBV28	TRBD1	CASSAIPWTGKTDTQYF	TGTGCCAGCAGTGCAATACCATGGACAGGGAAGACAGATACGCAGTATTTT
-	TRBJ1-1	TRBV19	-	CASSLTVNTEAFF	TGTGCCAGTAGTCTGACGGTGAACACTGAAGCTTTCTTT
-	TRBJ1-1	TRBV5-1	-	CASSLQDGNTEAFF	TGCGCCAGCAGCTTGCAGGACGGAAACACTGAAGCTTTCTTT
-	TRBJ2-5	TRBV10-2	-	CASSALGKKYF	TGCGCCAGCAGTGCACTGGGGAAGAAGTACTTC
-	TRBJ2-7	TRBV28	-	CASSLAGQLIPYEQYF	TGTGCCAGCAGTTTAGCCGGGCAGCTGATACCCTACGAGCAGTACTTC
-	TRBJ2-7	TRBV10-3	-	CAISEGYEQYF	TGTGCCATCAGTGAAGGGTACGAGCAGTACTTC
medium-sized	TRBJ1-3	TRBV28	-	CATSPIGVSGNTIYF	TGTGCCACCTCCCCGATAGGCGTTTCTGGAAACACCATATATTTT
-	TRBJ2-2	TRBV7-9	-	CASSSQGGAGELFF	TGTGCCAGCAGCTCCCAGGGTGGCGCCGGGGAGCTGTTTTTT
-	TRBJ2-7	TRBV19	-	CASSTIREQYF	TGTGCCAGTAGTACAATAAGAGAGCAGTACTTC
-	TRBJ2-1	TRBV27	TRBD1	CASSRTGGLYNEQFF	TGTGCCAGCAGCAGGACAGGGGGACTATACAATGAGCAGTTCTTC
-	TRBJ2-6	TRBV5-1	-	CASSLGAGSGANVLTF	TGCGCCAGCAGCTTGGGGGCAGGTTCCGGGGCCAACGTCCTGACTTTC
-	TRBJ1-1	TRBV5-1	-	CASSIQGAGSTEAFF	TGCGCCAGCAGCATACAGGGTGCGGGTAGCACTGAAGCTTTCTTT
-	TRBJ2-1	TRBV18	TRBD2	CASSPRGGEQFF	TGTGCCAGCTCACCTCGGGGGGGTGAGCAGTTCTTC
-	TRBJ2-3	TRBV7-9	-	CASSLVGGREDTQYF	TGTGCCAGCAGCTTAGTCGGGGGTCGGGAAGATACGCAGTATTTT
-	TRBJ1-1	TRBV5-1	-	CASSLVSGKEGSAFF	TGCGCCAGCAGCTTGGTGAGCGGCAAGGAAGGTTCAGCTTTCTTT
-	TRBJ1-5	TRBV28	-	CASSLNKQPQHF	TGTGCCAGCAGTTTAAATAAACAGCCCCAGCATTTT
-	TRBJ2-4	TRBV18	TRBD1	CASSPGTDKNIQYF	TGTGCCAGCTCACCGGGGACAGACAAAAACATTCAGTACTTC
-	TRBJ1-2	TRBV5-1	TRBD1	CASSSRTGSLNYGYTF	TGCGCCAGCAGCTCAAGGACAGGGTCCCTGAACTATGGCTACACCTTC
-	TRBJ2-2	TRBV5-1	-	CASSFNSNTGELFF	TGCGCCAGCAGCTTTAACAGTAATACCGGGGAGCTGTTTTTT
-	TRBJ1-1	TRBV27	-	CASSLVGNSDTEAFF	TGTGCCAGCAGTTTAGTGGGGAATTCCGACACTGAAGCTTTCTTT
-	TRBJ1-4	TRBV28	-	CASSFLSGAGNEKLFF	TGTGCCAGCAGTTTTCTCTCGGGGGCTGGTAATGAAAAACTGTTTTTT
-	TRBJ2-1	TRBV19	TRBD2	CASSMRLAGREQFF	TGTGCCAGTAGTATGAGGCTAGCGGGACGTGAGCAGTTCTTC
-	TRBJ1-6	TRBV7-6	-	CASSLGAGSPLHF	TGTGCCAGCAGCTTAGGGGCCGGCTCACCCCTCCACTTT
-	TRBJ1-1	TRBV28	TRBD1	CASTPSGTGRVAFF	TGTGCCAGCACTCCATCCGGGACAGGGAGGGTAGCTTTCTTT
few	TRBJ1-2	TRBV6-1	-	CASSAHLGTSGYTF	TGTGCCAGCAGTGCCCACTTAGGGACAAGTGGCTACACCTTC
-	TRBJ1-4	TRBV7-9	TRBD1	CASSLGTGTTNEKLFF	TGTGCCAGCAGCTTGGGGACAGGGACGACTAATGAAAAACTGTTTTTT
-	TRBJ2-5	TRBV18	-	CASSPGAQETQYF	TGTGCCAGCTCACCGGGCGCCCAAGAGACCCAGTACTTC
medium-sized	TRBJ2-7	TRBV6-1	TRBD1	CASSERRDRGGYEQYF	TGTGCCAGCAGTGAAAGGCGAGACAGGGGAGGCTACGAGCAGTACTTC
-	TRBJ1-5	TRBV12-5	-	CASALSSGHSNQPQHF	TGTGCTAGTGCCCTGTCGTCGGGACATTCGAATCAGCCCCAGCATTTT